These 30 T cell receptor beta chains originate from one sample sequenced in a study of naive and memory T cell subsets. Whole blood, roughly 2.6 ml, came from adult healthy volunteers. Reverse transcription of blood and skin TCR RNA was primed at alpha and beta constant regions. Using its own MiXCR run on the 5' RACE reads, TCRdb lists one record per CDR3 protein. The sample lists about 26,000 distinct CDR3 sequences, less than 25% seen once, with around 2% in the top ten. The receptors originated from a female donor in good health.

This clonotype showed up just a few times. V gene TRBV6-5 combines with J gene TRBJ1-2, with 8 nucleotides matching TRBD1. In germline, CDR1 is MNHEY, CDR2 SVGAGI. The ends lost 0 bases at V and 6 bases at J; junction bases unmatched: 6. The CDR3 consists of 15 residues. CDR3 protein: CASSYSNIQGDGYTF. CDR3 sequence (DNA): TGTGCCAGCAGTTACTCTAACATACAGGGGGATGGCTACACCTTC.

This chain links TRBV7-2 with TRBJ2-5; D unclear. Germline assignment: CDR1 SGHTA and CDR2 FQGNSA. V lost 2 bases and J 2 bases, leaving 6 bases between the germline ends. The CDR3 extends over 13 amino acids. CDR3 coding DNA: TGTGCCAGCAGCTTATGGGCTCAAGAGACCCAGTACTTC. Protein product: CASSLWAQETQYF.

This chain connects TRBV20-1 to TRBJ1-1, with D uncertain. The V gene lost 2 bases and the J gene lost 5 bases, with 18 bases spanning the gap. The CDR3 consists of 15 residues. Per germline, CDR1 DFQATT and CDR2 SNEGSKA (reference sequence). CDR3 nucleotides: TGCAGTGCTAGACCTACGGTGGGGATGCGAACTGAAGCTTTCTTT. Translated, it gives CSARPTVGMRTEAFF.

The chain's CDR3 is CASSLDRTSGSADTQYF. In DNA form, the CDR3 reads TGTGCCAGCAGCTTAGATCGGACTAGCGGGAGTGCAGATACGCAGTATTTT. The rearrangement uses TRBV7-2 and TRBJ2-3; 13 nucleotides agree with TRBD2. CDR1 is SGHTA and CDR2 is FQGNSA in the germline V gene. This CDR3 spans 17 amino acids. J was trimmed by 4 bases and V by 1 base; bases with no gene match: 5.

Relative to its sample, this clonotype is medium-sized. The rearrangement uses TRBV7-2 and TRBJ2-5; tentative D call: TRBD2 (6 bases). In germline, CDR1 is SGHTA, CDR2 FQGNSA. The ends were cut back, 6 bases at V and 4 bases at J, with 12 bases in the middle. This CDR3 contains 13 residues. The CDR3 sequence is CASRRRVGETQYF. The DNA for the CDR3 is TGTGCCAGCAGGAGGAGGGTGGGAGAGACCCAGTACTTC.

There are many counts of this clonotype. The chain carries TRBV5-1 and TRBJ2-3; D is unclear. In germline, CDR1 is SGHRS, CDR2 YFSETQ. CDR3 length equals 13 residues. V was pared by 4 bases and J by 6 bases, with 12 bases between. The CDR3 protein is CASSTAPQDTQYF. Written as DNA, the CDR3 is TGCGCCAGCAGCACGGCCCCCCAGGATACGCAGTATTTT.

The CDR3 region is CASSLTGNEQFF. CDR3 bases: TGTGCCAGCAGTTTAACAGGTAATGAGCAGTTCTTC. The chain is built from TRBV12-3 or TRBV12-4 and TRBJ2-1; D might be TRBD1 (5 bases). V was cut by 2 bases and J by 7 bases, with 6 bases left in between. This CDR3 contains 12 residues.

The sample holds many counts of this clonotype. The genes are TRBV6-5 and TRBJ2-7; weak D call: TRBD2 (6 bases). The CDR3 has 14 amino acids. The ends were cut back, 2 bases at V and 4 bases at J, with 12 bases in the middle. The germline V gene has CDR1 MNHEY and CDR2 SVGAGI. The CDR3 loop is CASSYTDGGYEQYF. The CDR3 DNA follows: TGTGCCAGCAGTTACACCGATGGGGGGTACGAGCAGTACTTC.

This clonotype appeared once. This chain joins TRBV29-1 and TRBJ2-1; no clear D. The V end lost 4 bases, the J end lost 0 bases, and 13 bases lay between the germline ends. CDR3 length: 15 residues. In germline, CDR1 is SQVTM, CDR2 ANQGSEA. CDR3 DNA sequence: TGCAGCGTTGTGGGCCAGCTGGGCTCCTACAATGAGCAGTTCTTC. Its translation is CSVVGQLGSYNEQFF.

The rearrangement uses TRBV7-2 and TRBJ1-6; D is unresolved. This CDR3 is 17 amino acids long. Trimming left V 1 base short and J 6 bases short, with 16 bases between. Germline CDR1 and CDR2: SGHTA and FQGNSA. The CDR3 loop reads CASSLVPGSRTNSPLHF. CDR3 bases: TGTGCCAGCAGCTTAGTCCCCGGTAGCAGAACTAATTCACCCCTCCACTTT. The full variable domain, with the rest looked up from reference TRBV7-2 and TRBJ1-6, is GAGVSQSPSNKVTEKGKDVELRCDPISGHTALYWYRQSLGQGLEFLIYFQGNSAPDKSGLPSDRFSAERTGGSVSTLTIQRTQQEDSAVYLCASSLVPGSRTNSPLHFGNGTRLTVT.

This clonotype has just a few counts. The junction differs from germline at one of its ends, possibly a read error. The chain employs TRBV7-7 and TRBJ2-1; no clear D gene. In germline, CDR1 is SSHAT, CDR2 FNYEAQ (reference sequence). The CDR3 sequence is 15 residues long. CDR3 protein: CASSHKPGGDNEQFF. The DNA for the CDR3 is TGTGCTAGCAGCCACAAACCGGGCGGCGACAATGAGCAGTTCTTC. Together with reference TRBV7-7 and TRBJ2-1, the CDR3 gives the full variable domain: GAGVSQSPRYKVTKRGQDVTLRCDPISSHATLYWYQQALGQGPEFLTYFNYEAQPDKSGLPSDRFSAERPEGSISTLTIQRTEQRDSAMYRCASSHKPGGDNEQFFGPGTRLTVL.

There are many counts of this clonotype. The chain carries TRBV29-1 and TRBJ2-7, with 8 nucleotides matching TRBD1. Trimming cost V 2 bases and J 7 bases; bases outside gene matches: 4. This CDR3 spans 12 amino acids. CDR1 SQVTM and CDR2 ANQGSEA come from the germline V gene. This chain's CDR3 is CSVEQGAVEQYF. The CDR3 coding sequence is TGCAGCGTTGAACAGGGGGCAGTAGAGCAGTACTTC.

The V call is TRBV7-2, the J call TRBJ2-7, with D possibly called TRBD1 or TRBD2 (5 bases each). The V end lost 3 bases, the J end lost 3 bases, and 12 bases lay between the germline ends. The CDR3 consists of 14 residues. The germline CDR1 and CDR2 sequences are SGHTA and FQGNSA. The DNA for the CDR3 is TGTGCCAGCAGCTTGGGGGACGGACGCTACGAGCAGTACTTC. Residues: CASSLGDGRYEQYF.

CDR3: CASSYSIGETETQYF. CDR3 DNA sequence: TGTGCCAGCAGTTACTCGATTGGGGAAACAGAGACCCAGTACTTC. The gene calls are TRBV6-5 and TRBJ2-5, with D unresolved. This CDR3 is built from 15 residues. The V end was cut by 0 bases, the J end by 4 bases, with 12 bases between. In germline, CDR1 is MNHEY, CDR2 SVGAGI.

This sequence joins TRBV9 and TRBJ2-6; D uncertain. Germline V lookup: CDR1 SGDLS, CDR2 YYNGEE. This CDR3 contains 15 residues. Trimming pared 0 bases from V and 4 bases from J, leaving 8 bases between. CDR3 in DNA: TGTGCCAGCAGCGTAGGGGCACTCGGGGCCAACGTCCTGACTTTC. Translation: CASSVGALGANVLTF.

This clonotype was seen at least ten times. The V and J genes are TRBV20-1 and TRBJ2-7; TRBD1 matches 9 bases. CDR1 is DFQATT and CDR2 is SNEGSKA in the germline V gene (reference sequence). V was clipped by 3 bases and J by 1 base; unmatched bases: 10. The CDR3 is made up of 16 amino acids. CDR3: CSASPLTGTGSYEQYF. The CDR3 nucleotides are TGCAGTGCTAGTCCTCTTACCGGGACAGGGTCCTACGAGCAGTACTTC.

This clonotype occurred a few times. Germline and junction disagree at one end, which may indicate a read error. The rearrangement joins TRBV29-1 to TRBJ1-4; D uncertain. CDR1 and CDR2 from the germline V gene are SQVTM and ANQGSEA. The CDR3 runs to 13 residues. The CDR3: CSVQDATNEKLFF. Written as DNA, the CDR3 is TGCAGCGTTCAAGATGCAACTAATGAAAAACTGTTTTTT. The complete variable domain, with remaining parts taken from reference TRBV29-1 and TRBJ1-4, reads SAVISQKPSRDICQRGTSLTIQCQVDSQVTMMFWYRQQPGQSLTLIATANQGSEATYESGFVIDKFPISRPNLTFSTLTVSNMSPEDSSIYLCSVQDATNEKLFFGSGTQLSVL.

The chain carries TRBV6-5 and TRBJ2-1; D is possibly TRBD1 or TRBD2 (6 bases each). V was trimmed by 2 bases and J by 7 bases, leaving 15 bases between them. Germline V gene lookup returns CDR1 MNHEY and CDR2 SVGAGI. The CDR3 totals 15 residues. CDR3: CASSYVGGLENEQFF. The CDR3 coding sequence is TGTGCCAGCAGTTACGTGGGGGGCCTGGAGAATGAGCAGTTCTTC.

This clonotype was seen ten or more times. The chain carries TRBV12-3 or TRBV12-4 and TRBJ1-2; D perhaps matches TRBD1 (6 bases). Deletions cut 5 bases from V and 4 bases from J, with 11 bases between. The CDR3 totals 13 residues. CDR3 in amino acids: CASSVLDSYGYTF. The CDR3 region has the DNA TGTGCCAGCAGTGTTCTGGACAGCTATGGCTACACCTTC.

The V call is TRBV6-2 or TRBV6-3, the J call TRBJ2-5, with a tentative D call TRBD2 (6 bases). Deletions cut 8 bases from V and 0 bases from J, with 10 bases between. The CDR3 runs to 13 residues. Germline CDR1 is MNHEY and CDR2 is SVGEGT. CDR3 bases: TGTGCCAGCTTCAAGCGGGACCAAGAGACCCAGTACTTC. This translates into CASFKRDQETQYF.

This clonotype was recorded many times. The rearrangement uses TRBV18 and TRBJ2-5, with TRBD2 as a possible D gene (6 bases). Germline values: CDR1 KGHSH, CDR2 LQKENI. This CDR3 region has 15 residues. V was cut by 3 bases and J by 3 bases, with 14 bases left in between. The DNA for the CDR3 is TGTGCCAGCTCACCCCCCGACGCGGGGAAAGAGACCCAGTACTTC. It yields the protein CASSPPDAGKETQYF.

This rearrangement joins TRBV7-3 to TRBJ2-1; TRBD1 aligns across 8 bases. The CDR3 sequence is 13 residues long. Per the germline V gene, CDR1 is SGHTA and CDR2 is FQGTGA. The V gene end was trimmed by 5 bases and the J gene end by 10 bases; junction bases not matched to a gene: 7. DNA of the CDR3: TGTGCCAGCAGCCCCGGACAGGGAGAAGAGCAGTTCTTC. Amino acids: CASSPGQGEEQFF. Full variable domain (outside the CDR3, taken from reference TRBV7-3 and TRBJ2-1): GAGVSQTPSNKVTEKGKYVELRCDPISGHTALYWYRQSLGQGPEFLIYFQGTGAADDSGLPNDRFFAVRPEGSVSTLKIQRTERGDSAVYLCASSPGQGEEQFFGPGTRLTVL.

Ten or more counts support this clonotype. The chain carries TRBV6-2 or TRBV6-3 and TRBJ1-5; no firm D call. Germline CDR1 MNHEY, CDR2 SVGEGT. Trimming removed 2 bases from V and 11 bases from J, with 13 bases in between. This CDR3 region has 13 residues. Here the CDR3 DNA reads TGTGCCAGCAGTTACCCAGGTCCCGGGACCCAGCATTTT. Amino acid sequence: CASSYPGPGTQHF.

This clonotype was seen a few times. The J gene is TRBJ2-1, the V gene TRBV7-2; D is undetermined. Between the trimmed V and J ends, which lost 5 bases and 10 bases, there was a span of 9 bases. The CDR3 contains 11 residues. In germline, CDR1 is SGHTA, CDR2 FQGNSA. CDR3 in amino acids: CASSPVREQFF. CDR3 nucleotides: TGTGCCAGCAGCCCCGTGAGAGAGCAGTTCTTC.

The chain links TRBV6-2 or TRBV6-3 to TRBJ1-3; no firm D call. Deletions cut 5 bases from V and 4 bases from J, with 6 bases between. CDR3 length: 12 amino acids. Germline assignment: CDR1 MNHEY and CDR2 SVGEGT. In DNA form, the CDR3 reads TGTGCCAGCAGTCAACAGGGAAACACCATATATTTT. Protein sequence: CASSQQGNTIYF.

This clonotype occurred many times. The chain uses TRBV19 and TRBJ1-5; tentative D call: TRBD1 (6 bases). The CDR3 runs to 14 residues. V dropped 5 bases and J dropped 5 bases, with 13 bases sitting between them. Germline V gene lookup returns CDR1 LNHDA and CDR2 SQIVND (reference sequence). The chain's CDR3 is CASSPTGLHQPQHF. CDR3 in DNA: TGTGCCAGTAGTCCAACAGGGCTCCATCAGCCCCAGCATTTT.

The sample holds a few counts of this clonotype. The chain uses TRBV2 and TRBJ2-5; no definite D call. The CDR3 extends over 11 amino acids. Germline V gene lookup returns CDR1 SNHLY and CDR2 FYNNEI. V lost 3 bases to trimming and J lost 6 bases, with 5 bases between them. The CDR3 region is CASSEMQTQYF. CDR3 nucleotide sequence: TGTGCCAGCAGTGAGATGCAGACCCAGTACTTC.

This clonotype occurred many times. The genes are TRBV7-2 and TRBJ1-5, with D unresolved. Germline V gene sequence: CDR1 SGHTA, CDR2 FQGNSA. Trimming removed 5 bases at V and 1 base at J, with 0 bases between. The CDR3 consists of 11 residues. The CDR3 coding sequence is TGTGCCAGCAGCAGCAATCAGCCCCAGCATTTT. Translation gives CASSSNQPQHF. The full variable domain, in which reference TRBV7-2 and TRBJ1-5 provide the parts outside the CDR3, is GAGVSQSPSNKVTEKGKDVELRCDPISGHTALYWYRQSLGQGLEFLIYFQGNSAPDKSGLPSDRFSAERTGGSVSTLTIQRTQQEDSAVYLCASSSNQPQHFGDGTRLSIL.

This clonotype was counted at least ten times. V gene TRBV5-1 combines with J gene TRBJ2-2, with 11 bases fitting TRBD2. The CDR3 covers 16 residues. V gave up 4 bases and J gave up 4 bases; unmatched junction bases: 6. Looked up from germline, CDR1 is SGHRS and CDR2 is YFSETQ. The CDR3 bases are TGCGCCAGCAGCGTCACTAGCGGGAGCCTCACCGGGGAGCTGTTTTTT. Translating it yields CASSVTSGSLTGELFF. The full variable domain, its missing parts supplied by reference TRBV5-1 and TRBJ2-2, is KAGVTQTPRYLIKTRGQQVTLSCSPISGHRSVSWYQQTPGQGLQFLFEYFSETQRNKGNFPGRFSGRQFSNSRSEMNVSTLELGDSALYLCASSVTSGSLTGELFFGEGSRLTVL.

This clonotype has at least ten counts. The chain combines TRBV29-1 with TRBJ1-1; possible D gene TRBD1, 5 bases. The germline V and J ends were trimmed by 3 bases and 0 bases, with 8 bases remaining between them. Germline lookup yields CDR1 SQVTM and CDR2 ANQGSEA. This CDR3 is built from 13 residues. The CDR3 sequence is CSVEGRMNTEAFF. CDR3 nucleotide sequence: TGCAGCGTTGAGGGGCGAATGAACACTGAAGCTTTCTTT. The complete variable domain, with remaining parts taken from reference TRBV29-1 and TRBJ1-1, reads SAVISQKPSRDICQRGTSLTIQCQVDSQVTMMFWYRQQPGQSLTLIATANQGSEATYESGFVIDKFPISRPNLTFSTLTVSNMSPEDSSIYLCSVEGRMNTEAFFGQGTRLTVV.